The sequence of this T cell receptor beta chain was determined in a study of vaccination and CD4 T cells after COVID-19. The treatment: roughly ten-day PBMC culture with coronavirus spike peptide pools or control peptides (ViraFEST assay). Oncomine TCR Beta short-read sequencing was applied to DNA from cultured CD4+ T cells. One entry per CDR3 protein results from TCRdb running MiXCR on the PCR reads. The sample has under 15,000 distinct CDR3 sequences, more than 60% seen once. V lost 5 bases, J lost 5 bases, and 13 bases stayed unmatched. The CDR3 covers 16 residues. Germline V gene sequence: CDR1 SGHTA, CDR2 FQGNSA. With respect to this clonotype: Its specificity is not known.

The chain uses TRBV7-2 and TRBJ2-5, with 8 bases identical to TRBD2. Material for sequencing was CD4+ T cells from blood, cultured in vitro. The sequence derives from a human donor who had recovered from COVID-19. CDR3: CASSPREGLLVETQYF. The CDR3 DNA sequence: TGTGCCAGCAGCCCTCGGGAGGGCCTTCTGGTTGAGACCCAGTACTTC.